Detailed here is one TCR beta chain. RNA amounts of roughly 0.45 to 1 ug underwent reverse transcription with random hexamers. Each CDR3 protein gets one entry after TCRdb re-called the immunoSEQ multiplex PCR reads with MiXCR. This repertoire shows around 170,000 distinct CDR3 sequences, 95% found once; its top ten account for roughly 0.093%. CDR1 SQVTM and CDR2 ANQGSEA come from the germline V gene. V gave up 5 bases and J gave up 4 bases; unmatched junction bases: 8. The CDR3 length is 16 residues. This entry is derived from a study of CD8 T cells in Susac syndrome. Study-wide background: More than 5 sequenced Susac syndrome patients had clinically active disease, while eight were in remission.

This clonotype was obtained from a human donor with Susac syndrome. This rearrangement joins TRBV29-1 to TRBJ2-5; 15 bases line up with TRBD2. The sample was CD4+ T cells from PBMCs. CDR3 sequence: CSVSWTSGGARETQYF. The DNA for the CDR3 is TGCAGCGTTTCCTGGACTAGCGGGGGGGCGAGAGAGACCCAGTACTTC.